These 23 T cell receptor beta chains share one sample of origin, sequenced in a study of identical twins. TCRdb independently ran MiXCR on the 5' RACE reads; one entry per CDR3 protein. This table has just over 500,000 distinct CDR3 sequences, about 20% appearing once. This same sample was also part of a study on T cells expressing NK-cell markers.

What was sequenced was CD4+ T cells sorted from blood. Receptor source: a woman under 30 in good health.

CDR3 sequence (DNA): TGCAGTGCTAGACCTAGCGGGAGTATCGATGAGCAGTTCTTC. Amino acid sequence: CSARPSGSIDEQFF. V usage is TRBV20-1 and J usage is TRBJ2-1; 10 bases align to TRBD2. The CDR3 totals 14 residues. Per the germline V gene, CDR1 is DFQATT and CDR2 is SNEGSKA (reference sequence). V was pared by 2 bases and J by 8 bases, with 6 bases of the junction left unmatched.

This clonotype showed up many times. Written as DNA, the CDR3 is TGTGCCATCAGTGAGTCGGGGGCAGATGCCTCCTACGAGCAGTACTTC. It encodes CAISESGADASYEQYF. The chain joins TRBV10-3 to TRBJ2-7; D possibly corresponds to TRBD1 (6 bases). Germline-derived CDR1 and CDR2 are ENHRY and SYGVKD. The CDR3 is made up of 16 amino acids. Trimming shortened V by 0 bases and J by 0 bases, and 12 bases separated the two germline ends.

This clonotype was seen ten or more times. This chain uses TRBV18 with TRBJ1-5, with D uncertain. V lost 8 bases, J lost 2 bases, and 10 bases lay in between. Germline CDR1 KGHSH, CDR2 LQKENI. This CDR3 contains 13 residues. The CDR3 DNA sequence: TGTGCCAGCAGCCCGGGAGGCAATCAGCCCCAGCATTTT. Protein product: CASSPGGNQPQHF.

This clonotype was found a few times. The genes are TRBV29-1 and TRBJ2-1; 11 bases fit TRBD2. Trimming removed 7 bases from V and 8 bases from J; junction bases left unmatched: 10. Germline V lookup: CDR1 SQVTM, CDR2 ANQGSEA. The CDR3 has 14 residues. DNA for the CDR3: TGCAGCGCGGATTATAGCGGGAGGGCCTATGAGCAGTTCTTC. It specifies CSADYSGRAYEQFF.

In this sample, this clonotype turned up a few times. The chain combines TRBV6-5 with TRBJ2-2, with 13 bases aligning to TRBD2. Germline-derived CDR1 and CDR2 are MNHEY and SVGAGI. The V segment lost 3 bases and the J segment 5 bases; nucleotides outside the gene matches: 6. The CDR3 contains 17 residues. The CDR3 DNA reads as TGTGCCAGCAGTTATTCCGGACTAGCGGGAGTAACCGGGGAGCTGTTTTTT. Translation gives CASSYSGLAGVTGELFF.

This clonotype has a handful of counts. This chain joins TRBV5-5 and TRBJ2-5; 8 bases are shared with TRBD1. The CDR3 consists of 14 residues. The J segment lost 5 bases and the V segment lost 6 bases, leaving 9 bases of the junction unmatched. Germline V gene data show CDR1 as SGHKS and CDR2 as YYEKEE (reference sequence). CDR3 sequence (DNA): TGTGCCAGCATCCCCCTACGGACAGGGGAGACCCAGTACTTC. This encodes CASIPLRTGETQYF.

This clonotype was detected a few times. The chain combines TRBV5-1 with TRBJ2-7, with TRBD1 identical over 9 bases. Germline loops: CDR1 SGHRS, CDR2 YFSETQ. V shed 3 bases, J shed 4 bases, and the junction held 11 bases outside the gene matches. The length of the CDR3 is 16 residues. CDR3: CASSSRLRDRAYEQYF. The CDR3 nucleotides are TGCGCCAGCAGCTCCCGTCTACGGGACAGGGCATACGAGCAGTACTTC.

The genes are TRBV20-1 and TRBJ1-3, with 8 positions matching TRBD1. The V and J ends lost 5 bases and 0 bases, in that order; junction bases with no gene match: 3. The CDR3 extends over 14 amino acids. Germline CDR1 and CDR2: DFQATT and SNEGSKA (reference sequence). The CDR3 loop is CSARQGSSGNTIYF. In DNA, the CDR3 is TGCAGTGCTCGACAGGGGTCCTCTGGAAACACCATATATTTT.

The chain has TRBV20-1 and TRBJ2-4; TRBD1 matches at 9 bases. In germline, CDR1 is DFQATT, CDR2 SNEGSKA (reference sequence). J lost 2 bases, V lost 6 bases, and 14 bases had no gene match. The CDR3 is 17 residues long. CDR3 sequence: CSAPGQGYRTSKNIQYF. CDR3 DNA sequence: TGCAGTGCCCCGGGACAGGGATATCGAACTTCCAAAAACATTCAGTACTTC.

The gene calls are TRBV5-1 and TRBJ2-3; possibly TRBD1 or TRBD2 for D (5 bases each). The germline V gene encodes CDR1 SGHRS and CDR2 YFSETQ. V was pared by 7 bases and J by 1 base, with 13 bases between. The CDR3 length is 14 residues. The CDR3 is CASGQRGGTDTQYF. CDR3 nucleotides: TGCGCCAGCGGGCAGCGAGGGGGCACAGATACGCAGTATTTT.

This chain joins TRBV18 and TRBJ2-3, with 8 bases that match TRBD2. J was trimmed by 4 bases and V by 3 bases; bases with no gene match: 6. This CDR3 is 15 amino acids long. Per the germline V gene, CDR1 is KGHSH and CDR2 is LQKENI. The CDR3 coding sequence is TGTGCCAGCTCACCTTCCGGGACTAGAGCAGATACGCAGTATTTT. Translating gives CASSPSGTRADTQYF.

In its sample, this clonotype was seen a few times. The chain couples TRBV5-1 to TRBJ2-7; TRBD2 matches at 11 bases. Trimming cost V 3 bases and J 6 bases; bases outside gene matches: 8. The CDR3 consists of 15 residues. Germline CDR1 is SGHRS and CDR2 is YFSETQ. In DNA form, the CDR3 reads TGCGCCAGCAGCTCTGGGACTAGCGGAGCCTCCGAGCAGTACTTC. The encoded protein is CASSSGTSGASEQYF.

This clonotype was counted between two and nine times. CDR3 residues: CSAARDRANEQFF. For the CDR3, the DNA is TGCAGTGCCGCAAGGGACAGGGCCAATGAGCAGTTCTTC. This chain joins TRBV20-1 and TRBJ2-1; TRBD1 matches at 9 bases. This CDR3 spans 13 amino acids. V gave up 6 bases and J gave up 6 bases; unmatched junction bases: 6. From germline, CDR1 is DFQATT and CDR2 SNEGSKA (reference sequence).

The chain joins TRBV10-2 to TRBJ2-3; 10 bases align to TRBD2. J gave up 5 bases and V 1 base, and 0 bases lay outside the gene matches. In germline, CDR1 is WSHSY, CDR2 SAAADI. The CDR3 runs to 14 residues. CDR3 protein: CASSELAGGDTQYF. CDR3 bases: TGCGCCAGCAGTGAGTTAGCGGGGGGAGATACGCAGTATTTT.

The chain has TRBV4-3 and TRBJ2-1, with a possible D match to TRBD1 (6 bases). Trimming took 0 bases from V and 5 from J, leaving 14 bases between them. The CDR3 length is 16 residues. CDR1 and CDR2 from the germline V gene are LGHNA and YSLEER. CDR3 nucleotides: TGCGCCAGCAGCCAAGACTATCGGGACACTCACAATGAGCAGTTCTTC. Protein sequence: CASSQDYRDTHNEQFF.

This clonotype came up a few times. The chain joins TRBV19 to TRBJ2-3; 9 positions agree with TRBD2. Trimming cost V 8 bases and J 2 bases; bases outside gene matches: 2. Germline values: CDR1 LNHDA, CDR2 SQIVND (reference sequence). This CDR3 contains 13 residues. CDR3 DNA: TGTGCCAGTGCTAGCGGGATCACAGATACGCAGTATTTT. Amino acid sequence: CASASGITDTQYF.

The chain employs TRBV11-2 and TRBJ2-2; 7 bases are shared with TRBD2. CDR3 size: 16 residues. V lost 0 bases to trimming and J lost 6 bases; unmatched junction nucleotides: 7. In germline, CDR1 is SGHAT, CDR2 FQNNGV. In DNA, the CDR3 is TGTGCCAGCAGCTTAGAGCTAGCGGTCCCGCCCGGGGAGCTGTTTTTT. As protein: CASSLELAVPPGELFF.

The V and J genes are TRBV29-1 and TRBJ2-1, with unresolved D. Deletions cut 5 bases from V and 6 bases from J, with 5 bases between. Germline V gene lookup returns CDR1 SQVTM and CDR2 ANQGSEA. This CDR3 comprises 10 residues. The DNA of the CDR3 is TGCAGCGTTTTGTTCAATGAGCAGTTCTTC. As protein: CSVLFNEQFF.

Only a few counts were recorded for this clonotype. The V call is TRBV5-1, the J call TRBJ2-7; the D gene is possibly TRBD2 (5 bases). Looked up from germline, CDR1 is SGHRS and CDR2 is YFSETQ. With 5 bases removed from V and 4 bases from J, the gap between germline ends came to 13 bases. This CDR3 has 13 amino acids. CDR3 coding DNA: TGCGCCAGCAGTCGGAGCGGAGTATACGAGCAGTACTTC. Its protein product is CASSRSGVYEQYF.

This clonotype was found a few times. This sequence joins TRBV5-1 and TRBJ2-3; TRBD1 matches at 10 bases. Unmatched junction bases numbered 10, after V lost 4 bases and J lost 5 bases. CDR1 and CDR2 from the germline V gene are SGHRS and YFSETQ. This CDR3 contains 16 residues. In nucleotides, the CDR3 is TGCGCCAGCAGCCGAGCGGGGACAGGGGAGATAGATACGCAGTATTTT. It encodes CASSRAGTGEIDTQYF.

This clonotype appeared a few times. The rearrangement links TRBV5-1 to TRBJ1-3; D ambiguous. The CDR3 is 14 residues long. Germline values: CDR1 SGHRS, CDR2 YFSETQ. The V gene lost 0 bases and the J gene lost 0 bases, with 4 bases spanning the gap. CDR3 residues: CASSLGLSGNTIYF. CDR3 DNA sequence: TGCGCCAGCAGCTTGGGACTCTCTGGAAACACCATATATTTT.

This clonotype was counted a few times. The rearrangement links TRBV10-1 to TRBJ2-3, with TRBD2 identical over 7 bases. Germline V gives CDR1 WNHNN, CDR2 SYGVQD (reference sequence). Germline trimming cut 3 bases from V and 4 bases from J; bases unmatched to any gene: 7. This CDR3 comprises 15 residues. CDR3 in DNA: TGCGCCAGCAGTGATCAGCGGGAAGGCGCAGATACGCAGTATTTT. Its translation: CASSDQREGADTQYF.

V gene TRBV14 combines with J gene TRBJ2-7; D is unresolved. The CDR3 covers 13 residues. V was shortened by 2 bases and J by 2 bases, with 7 bases between the two germline ends. CDR1 and CDR2 (germline): SGHDN, FVKESK. DNA of the CDR3: TGTGCCAGCAGCCAATTAGACACCTACGAGCAGTACTTC. This encodes CASSQLDTYEQYF.